This is a list of T cell receptor beta chains from one sample in a study of early T cells in non-severe SARS-CoV-2 infection. TCRdb fed the 5' RACE reads into MiXCR, producing one record per CDR3 protein. This table holds tens of thousands of distinct CDR3 sequences, about 7.6% found once. The source was whole blood, collected at baseline. These receptors came from an adult who was a healthcare worker with PCR-confirmed SARS-CoV-2 infection or an uninfected control (not recorded which). Both conserved end residues are part of each CDR3. The order of the fields is V gene, D gene, clone size, CDR3 length, J gene, CDR3 protein, CDR3 DNA. A D gene is named only where the DNA matches it firmly. The size field is filled for only some rows; it gives once, few, many or a size class.

TRBV7-2,NA,few,13,TRBJ1-2,CASSLAGTYGYTF,TGTGCCAGCAGCTTAGCGGGGACGTATGGCTACACCTTC
TRBV7-2,NA,NA,13,TRBJ2-1,CASSPPRYNEQFF,TGTGCCAGCAGCCCGCCACGCTACAATGAGCAGTTCTTC
TRBV5-4,TRBD1,few,14,TRBJ1-2,CASSLTGGGHGYTF,TGTGCCAGCAGCTTGACAGGGGGCGGGCATGGCTACACCTTC
TRBV6-5,NA,NA,15,TRBJ2-2,CASSYKDTRRGELFF,TGTGCCAGCAGTTACAAGGACACAAGGCGCGGGGAGCTGTTTTTT
TRBV6-2/TRBV6-3,NA,NA,15,TRBJ2-7,CASRARSYSSYEQYF,TGTGCCAGCAGGGCCAGATCATATAGCTCCTACGAGCAGTACTTC
TRBV28,NA,medium-sized,16,TRBJ2-5,CASSSKVGTSEETQYF,TGTGCCAGCAGTTCTAAAGTGGGGACATCGGAAGAGACCCAGTACTTC
TRBV11-3,NA,many,14,TRBJ2-1,CASSSNRDYNEQFF,TGTGCCAGCAGCTCAAACAGGGATTACAATGAGCAGTTCTTC
TRBV20-1,TRBD2,many,15,TRBJ2-5,CSSGLAGNPQETQYF,TGCAGCTCAGGACTAGCGGGCAACCCCCAAGAGACCCAGTACTTC
TRBV7-3,NA,many,15,TRBJ1-1,CASSRGERRNTEAFF,TGTGCCAGCAGTCGTGGTGAGAGGAGGAACACTGAAGCTTTCTTT
TRBV6-5,TRBD2,NA,16,TRBJ2-3,CASSYRRLAGTDTQYF,TGTGCCAGCAGTTACCGGCGGCTAGCGGGAACAGATACGCAGTATTTT
TRBV5-5,TRBD2,few,15,TRBJ2-5,CASSSGTSGQETQYF,TGTGCCAGCAGCTCCGGGACTAGCGGGCAAGAGACCCAGTACTTC
TRBV6-6,NA,many,18,TRBJ2-5,CASSLPTPAGPDKETQYF,TGTGCCAGCAGTTTACCCACTCCAGCGGGTCCAGATAAAGAGACCCAGTACTTC
TRBV27,NA,NA,14,TRBJ2-2,CASSLTEYTGELFF,TGTGCCAGCTCCCTGACGGAATACACCGGGGAGCTGTTTTTT
TRBV30,TRBD1,many,15,TRBJ2-1,CAWREGTGESNEQFF,TGTGCCTGGAGGGAAGGGACAGGGGAGTCCAATGAGCAGTTCTTC
TRBV2,TRBD2,NA,14,TRBJ2-7,CASSGLAGSYEQYF,TGTGCCAGCAGTGGGCTAGCGGGCTCCTACGAGCAGTACTTC
TRBV19,NA,few,14,TRBJ2-7,CASSVKGLSYEQYF,TGTGCCAGTAGTGTAAAGGGACTTTCCTACGAGCAGTACTTC
TRBV9,NA,NA,14,TRBJ2-1,CASSPQVSYNEQFF,TGTGCCAGCAGCCCTCAGGTGTCCTACAATGAGCAGTTCTTC
TRBV6-6,NA,many,11,TRBJ1-1,CASRGDTEAFF,TGTGCCAGCAGGGGGGACACTGAAGCTTTCTTT
TRBV19,TRBD1,many,16,TRBJ2-1,CASSRPGDRVDNEQFF,TGTGCCAGTAGTCGACCGGGGGACAGGGTTGACAATGAGCAGTTCTTC
TRBV24-1,TRBD1,many,13,TRBJ2-1,CATSAGQGNEQFF,TGTGCCACCAGTGCTGGACAGGGTAATGAGCAGTTCTTC
TRBV29-1,TRBD2,few,16,TRBJ2-7,CSVDSGLAGMSYEQYF,TGCAGCGTTGACTCGGGACTAGCGGGAATGTCCTACGAGCAGTACTTC
TRBV19,NA,many,15,TRBJ2-1,CASSIWGSSYNEQFF,TGTGCCAGTAGTATATGGGGGAGCTCCTACAATGAGCAGTTCTTC
TRBV6-2/TRBV6-3,TRBD2,few,16,TRBJ2-5,CASSLPAGAGQETQYF,TGTGCCAGCAGCCTTCCGGCGGGAGCGGGCCAAGAGACCCAGTACTTC
TRBV19,TRBD1,few,16,TRBJ1-5,CASSTTGTDSNQPQHF,TGTGCCAGTAGTACAACCGGGACAGATAGCAATCAGCCCCAGCATTTT
TRBV7-9,TRBD2,NA,16,TRBJ2-2,CASSSGLAGMTGELFF,TGTGCCAGCAGCTCAGGACTAGCGGGAATGACCGGGGAGCTGTTTTTT
TRBV10-2,NA,many,14,TRBJ2-7,CASSEVEFSYEQYF,TGCGCCAGCAGTGAGGTCGAGTTTTCGTACGAGCAGTACTTC
TRBV6-1,TRBD1,many,16,TRBJ1-5,CASSDPRRTGVQPQHF,TGTGCCAGCAGTGACCCTCGAAGGACAGGGGTACAGCCCCAGCATTTT
TRBV7-2,TRBD2,many,15,TRBJ2-3,CASRRRLAGVGPQYF,TGTGCCAGCAGGCGTAGACTAGCGGGGGTGGGGCCGCAGTATTTT
TRBV20-1,TRBD1,few,14,TRBJ2-7,CSASMPGGLHEQYF,TGCAGTGCTAGCATGCCAGGGGGTCTCCACGAGCAGTACTTC